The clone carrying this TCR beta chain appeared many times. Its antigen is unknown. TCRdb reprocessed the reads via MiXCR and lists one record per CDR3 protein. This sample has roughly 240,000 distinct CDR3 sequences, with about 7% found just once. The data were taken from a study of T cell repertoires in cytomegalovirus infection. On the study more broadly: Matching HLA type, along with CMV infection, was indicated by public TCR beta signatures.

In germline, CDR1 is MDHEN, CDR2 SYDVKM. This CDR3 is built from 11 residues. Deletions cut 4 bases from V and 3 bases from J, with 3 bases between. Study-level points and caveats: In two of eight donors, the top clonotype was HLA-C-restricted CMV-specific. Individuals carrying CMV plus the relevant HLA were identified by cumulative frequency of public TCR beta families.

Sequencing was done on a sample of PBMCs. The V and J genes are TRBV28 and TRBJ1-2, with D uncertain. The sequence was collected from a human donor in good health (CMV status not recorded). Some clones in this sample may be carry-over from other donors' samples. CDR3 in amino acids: CASSWDYGYTF. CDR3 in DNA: TGTGCCAGCAGTTGGGACTATGGCTACACCTTC.